The clone carrying this T cell receptor beta chain occurred once. Trimming shortened V by 0 bases and J by 2 bases, and 13 bases separated the two germline ends. The CDR3 extends over 16 amino acids. CDR1 is MNHEY, CDR2 SVGEGT, per germline. The data belong to a study of T cell responses to AZD1222 COVID-19 vaccine. Clones were sequenced by immunoSEQ multiplex PCR, and TCRdb holds only the in-frame ones, with some missing. The sample yields about 190,000 clones, around 87% seen once. The sample in question was peripheral blood, obtained on day 0 of AZD1222 vaccination. This receptor was taken from an adult in good health. The V gene is TRBV6-2 or TRBV6-3, the J gene TRBJ1-2; D gene ambiguous. CDR3 sequence reads: CASSYSWTDVNYGYTF. CDR3 DNA: TGTGCCAGCAGTTACTCGTGGACGGATGTAAACTATGGCTACACCTTC.